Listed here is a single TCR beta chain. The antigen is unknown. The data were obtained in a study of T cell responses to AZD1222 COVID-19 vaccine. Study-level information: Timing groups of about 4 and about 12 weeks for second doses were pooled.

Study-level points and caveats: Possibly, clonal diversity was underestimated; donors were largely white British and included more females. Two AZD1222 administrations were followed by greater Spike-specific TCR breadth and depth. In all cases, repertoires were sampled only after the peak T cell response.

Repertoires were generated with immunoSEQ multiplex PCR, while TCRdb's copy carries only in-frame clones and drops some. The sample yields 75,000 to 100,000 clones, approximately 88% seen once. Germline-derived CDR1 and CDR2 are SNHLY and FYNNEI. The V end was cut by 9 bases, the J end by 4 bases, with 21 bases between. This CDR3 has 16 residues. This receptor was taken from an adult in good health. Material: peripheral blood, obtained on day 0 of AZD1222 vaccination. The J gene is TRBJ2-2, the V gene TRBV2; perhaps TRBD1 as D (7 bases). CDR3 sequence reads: CARRELRTGFTGELFF. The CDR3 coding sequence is TGTGCCAGGCGGGAATTAAGGACAGGATTCACCGGGGAGCTGTTTTTT.